A few counts support the clone carrying this TCR beta chain. The antigen remains undetermined. The data belong to a study of T-cell memory formation after mild COVID-19. Study summary: For the most part, TCR clusters were specific to one donor. Study results and limitations: Clones that contracted from day 15 to 85 had balanced CD4/CD8; later expanders were CD4+ biased.

5'RACE primed at constant segments yielded TCR alpha and TCR beta cDNA libraries bearing sample barcodes and UMIs. Via MiXCR, TCRdb re-called the 5' RACE reads, giving one row per CDR3 protein. The top ten clones hold 20% to 25% of a sample with hundreds of thousands of distinct CDR3 sequences, 18% of them seen once. Sequencing was performed on PBMCs or a T cell subset sorted from them (not recorded which). This TCR derives from a man younger than 30 who had mild COVID-19 (a few samples of this study predate the infection). Cell type and time point are not known.

The CDR3: CATSDSGQGGGELFF. The CDR3 nucleotides are TGTGCCACCAGTGATAGCGGACAGGGCGGCGGGGAGCTGTTTTTT. The J gene is TRBJ2-2, the V gene TRBV24-1; 8 bases are shared with TRBD1. V shed 3 bases, J shed 7 bases, and the junction held 6 bases outside the gene matches. Per germline, CDR1 KGHDR and CDR2 SFDVKD. This CDR3 has 15 residues.